Only a few counts were recorded for the clone carrying this T cell receptor beta chain. Its antigen is currently unknown. This specimen comes from a study of human T cells and chemical hapten exposure. Study in general: Patients were given diphenylcyclopropenone on the scalp weekly across the approximately 24-week study.

Time point described: pre-sensitization, week 0. Specified treatment: therapeutic diphenylcyclopropenone sensitization with weekly scalp DPC. Before extraction, the whole blood was not fractionated, and total RNA was taken from it. TCRdb ran MiXCR on the RACE reads and lists one entry per CDR3 protein. Of over 85,000 distinct CDR3 sequences detected, roughly a tenth appear once; the ten largest clones hold 3.1%. J gave up 4 bases and V 5 bases, and 8 bases lay outside the gene matches. Germline V lookup: CDR1 SGHTA, CDR2 FQGTGA. The CDR3 consists of 15 residues. Broader study findings: Donors, who had alopecia, may show an immune response that differs from healthy people's. Compared to controls, expanded TCRs made significantly more large clusters of similar CDR3s.

The sequenced sample was whole blood, obtained in connection with sensitization to the hapten diphenylcyclopropenone (DPC). The chain recombines TRBV7-3 with TRBJ1-2; 9 bases are shared with TRBD1. The receptor was isolated from a woman between 55 and 75 years old with alopecia areata. Some clones in this sample may be carry-over from other donors' samples. The CDR3 sequence is CASSGGTGSAYGYTF. In DNA, the CDR3 is TGTGCCAGCAGCGGCGGGACAGGGTCTGCCTATGGCTACACCTTC.